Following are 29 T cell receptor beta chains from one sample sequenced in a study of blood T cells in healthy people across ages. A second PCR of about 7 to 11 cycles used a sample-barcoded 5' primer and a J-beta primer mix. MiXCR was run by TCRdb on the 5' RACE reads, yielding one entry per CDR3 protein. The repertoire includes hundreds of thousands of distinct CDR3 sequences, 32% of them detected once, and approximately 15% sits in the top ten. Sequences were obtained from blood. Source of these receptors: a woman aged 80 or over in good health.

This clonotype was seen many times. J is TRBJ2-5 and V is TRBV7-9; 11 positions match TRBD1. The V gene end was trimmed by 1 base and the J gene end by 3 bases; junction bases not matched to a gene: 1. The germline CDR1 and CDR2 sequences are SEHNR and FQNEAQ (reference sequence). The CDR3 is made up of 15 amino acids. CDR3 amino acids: CASSLGGQGEETQYF. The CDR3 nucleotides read TGTGCCAGCAGCTTAGGGGGACAGGGGGAAGAGACCCAGTACTTC.

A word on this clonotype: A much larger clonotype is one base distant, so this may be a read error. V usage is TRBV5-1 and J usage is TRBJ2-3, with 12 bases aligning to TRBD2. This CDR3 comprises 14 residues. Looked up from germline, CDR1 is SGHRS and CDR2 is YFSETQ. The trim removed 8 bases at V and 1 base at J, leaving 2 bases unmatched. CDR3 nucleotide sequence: TGCGCCAGTACTAGCGGGGGGCGCACAGATACGCAGTATTTT. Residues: CASTSGGRTDTQYF.

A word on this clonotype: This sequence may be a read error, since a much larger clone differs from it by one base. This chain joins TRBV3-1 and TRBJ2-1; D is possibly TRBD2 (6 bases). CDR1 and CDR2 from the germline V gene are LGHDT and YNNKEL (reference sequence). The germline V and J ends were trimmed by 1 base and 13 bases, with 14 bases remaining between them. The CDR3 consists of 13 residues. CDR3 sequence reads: CASSQGRAETQFF. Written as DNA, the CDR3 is TGTGCCAGCAGCCAAGGGAGGGCAGAGACCCAGTTCTTC.

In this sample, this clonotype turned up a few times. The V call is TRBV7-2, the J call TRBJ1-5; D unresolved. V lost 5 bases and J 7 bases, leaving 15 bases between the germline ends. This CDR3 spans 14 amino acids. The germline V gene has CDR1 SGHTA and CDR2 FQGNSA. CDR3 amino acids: CASSTVVSWQPQHF. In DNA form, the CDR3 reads TGTGCCAGCAGCACAGTGGTTAGTTGGCAGCCCCAGCATTTT.

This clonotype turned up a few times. Here the CDR3 DNA reads TGTGCCAGCAGTTTAAACGGATATGAGCAGTTCTTC. Amino acid sequence: CASSLNGYEQFF. The genes are TRBV27 and TRBJ2-1; D is unresolved. The CDR3 has 12 amino acids. Germline CDR1 MNHEY, CDR2 SMNVEV (reference sequence). V lost 2 bases to trimming and J lost 8 bases, with 7 bases between them.

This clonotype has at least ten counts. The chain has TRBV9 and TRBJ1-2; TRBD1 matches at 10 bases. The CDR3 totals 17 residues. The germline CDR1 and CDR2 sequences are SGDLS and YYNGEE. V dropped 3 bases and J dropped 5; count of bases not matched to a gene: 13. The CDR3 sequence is CASSERDRGGGWYGYTF. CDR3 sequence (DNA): TGTGCCAGCAGCGAGCGGGACAGGGGAGGTGGATGGTATGGCTACACCTTC. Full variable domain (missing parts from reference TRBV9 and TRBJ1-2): DSGVTQTPKHLITATGQRVTLRCSPRSGDLSVYWYQQSLDQGLQFLIQYYNGEERAKGNILERFSAQQFPDLHSELNLSSLELGDSALYFCASSERDRGGGWYGYTFGSGTRLTVV.

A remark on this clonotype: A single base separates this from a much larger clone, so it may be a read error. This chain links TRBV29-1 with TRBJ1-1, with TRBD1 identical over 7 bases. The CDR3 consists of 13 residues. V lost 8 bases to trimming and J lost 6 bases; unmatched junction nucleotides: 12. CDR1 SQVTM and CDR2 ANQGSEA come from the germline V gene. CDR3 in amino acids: CSTRRQGVAEAFF. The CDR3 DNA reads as TGCAGCACAAGGCGGCAGGGGGTTGCTGAAGCTTTCTTT. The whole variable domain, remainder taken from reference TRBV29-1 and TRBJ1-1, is SAVISQKPSRDICQRGTSLTIQCQVDSQVTMMFWYRQQPGQSLTLIATANQGSEATYESGFVIDKFPISRPNLTFSTLTVSNMSPEDSSIYLCSTRRQGVAEAFFGQGTRLTVV.

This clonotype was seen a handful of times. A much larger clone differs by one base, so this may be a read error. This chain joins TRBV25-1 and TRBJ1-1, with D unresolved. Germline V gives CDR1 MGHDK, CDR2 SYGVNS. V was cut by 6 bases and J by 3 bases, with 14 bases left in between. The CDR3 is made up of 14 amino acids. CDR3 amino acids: CASRDGGIDTEAFF. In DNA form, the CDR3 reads TGTGCCAGCAGGGACGGTGGAATTGACACTGAAGCTTTCTTT.

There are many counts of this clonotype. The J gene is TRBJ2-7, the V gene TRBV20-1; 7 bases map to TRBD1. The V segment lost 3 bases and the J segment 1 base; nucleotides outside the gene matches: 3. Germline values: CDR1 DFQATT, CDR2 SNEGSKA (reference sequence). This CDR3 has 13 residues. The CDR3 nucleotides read TGCAGTGCTAGTGGGACAGAATCCTACGAGCAGTACTTC. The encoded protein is CSASGTESYEQYF.

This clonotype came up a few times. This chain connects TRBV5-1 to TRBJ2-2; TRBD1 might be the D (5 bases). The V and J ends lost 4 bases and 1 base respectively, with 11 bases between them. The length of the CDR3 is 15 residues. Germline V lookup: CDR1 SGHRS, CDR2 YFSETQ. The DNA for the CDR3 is TGCGCCAGCAGCCCCGGACATATGAACACCGGGGAGCTGTTTTTT. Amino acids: CASSPGHMNTGELFF.

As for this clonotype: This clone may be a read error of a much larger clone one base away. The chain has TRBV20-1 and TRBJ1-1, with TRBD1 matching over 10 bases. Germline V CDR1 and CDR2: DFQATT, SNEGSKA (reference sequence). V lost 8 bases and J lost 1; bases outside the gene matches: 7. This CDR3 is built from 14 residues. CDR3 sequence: CSTRQGAGNTEAFF. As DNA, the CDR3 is TGCAGTACACGACAGGGGGCCGGGAACACTGAAGCTTTCTTT.

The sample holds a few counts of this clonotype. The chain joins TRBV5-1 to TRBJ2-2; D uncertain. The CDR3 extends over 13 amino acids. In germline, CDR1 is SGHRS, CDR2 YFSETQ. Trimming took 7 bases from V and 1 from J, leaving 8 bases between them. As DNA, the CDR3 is TGCGCCAGCCGGAAGGGGAACACCGGGGAGCTGTTTTTT. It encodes CASRKGNTGELFF.

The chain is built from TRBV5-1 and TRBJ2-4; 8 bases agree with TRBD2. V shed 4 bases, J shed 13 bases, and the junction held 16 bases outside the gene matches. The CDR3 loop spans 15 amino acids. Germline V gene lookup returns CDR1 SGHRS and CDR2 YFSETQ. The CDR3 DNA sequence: TGCGCCAGCAGCCATGGGCCAGCGGGAGTGGGAGAGCAGTACTTC. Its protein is CASSHGPAGVGEQYF.

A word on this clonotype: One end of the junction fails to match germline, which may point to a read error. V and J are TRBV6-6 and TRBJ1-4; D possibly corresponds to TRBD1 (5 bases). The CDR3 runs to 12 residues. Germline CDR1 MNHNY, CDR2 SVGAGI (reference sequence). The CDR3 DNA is TGTGCCAGCAGTACGGGGGTCGAAAAACTGATTTTT. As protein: CASSTGVEKLIF.

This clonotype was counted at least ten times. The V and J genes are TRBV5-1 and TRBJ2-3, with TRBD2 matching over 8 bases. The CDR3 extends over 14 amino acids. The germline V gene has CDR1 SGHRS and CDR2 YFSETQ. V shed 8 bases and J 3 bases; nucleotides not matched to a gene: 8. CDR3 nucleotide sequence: TGCGCCAGTAGGGCGGGGGGTCCGACAGATACGCAGTATTTT. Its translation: CASRAGGPTDTQYF.

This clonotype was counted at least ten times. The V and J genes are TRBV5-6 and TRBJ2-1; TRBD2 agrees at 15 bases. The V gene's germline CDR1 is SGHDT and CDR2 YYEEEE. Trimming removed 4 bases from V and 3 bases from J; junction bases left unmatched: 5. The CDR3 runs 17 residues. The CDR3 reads CASSKGLAGGRYNEQFF. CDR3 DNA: TGTGCCAGCAGCAAGGGACTAGCGGGGGGTCGCTACAATGAGCAGTTCTTC. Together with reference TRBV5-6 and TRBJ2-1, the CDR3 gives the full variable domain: DAGVTQSPTHLIKTRGQQVTLRCSPKSGHDTVSWYQQALGQGPQFIFQYYEEEERQRGNFPDRFSGHQFPNYSSELNVNALLLGDSALYLCASSKGLAGGRYNEQFFGPGTRLTVL.

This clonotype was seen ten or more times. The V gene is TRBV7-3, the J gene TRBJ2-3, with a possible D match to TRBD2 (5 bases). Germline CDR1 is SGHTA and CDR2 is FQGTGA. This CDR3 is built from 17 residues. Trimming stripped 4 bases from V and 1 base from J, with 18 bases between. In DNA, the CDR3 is TGTGCCAGCAGCTCCCGAGGCGCGGGCCTTGGCACAGATACGCAGTATTTT. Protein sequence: CASSSRGAGLGTDTQYF.

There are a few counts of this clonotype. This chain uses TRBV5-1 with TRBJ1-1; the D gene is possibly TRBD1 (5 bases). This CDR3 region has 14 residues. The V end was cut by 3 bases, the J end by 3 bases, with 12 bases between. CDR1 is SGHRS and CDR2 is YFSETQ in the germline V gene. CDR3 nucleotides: TGCGCCAGCAGCTGGGCCGGGGCACACACTGAAGCTTTCTTT. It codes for CASSWAGAHTEAFF.

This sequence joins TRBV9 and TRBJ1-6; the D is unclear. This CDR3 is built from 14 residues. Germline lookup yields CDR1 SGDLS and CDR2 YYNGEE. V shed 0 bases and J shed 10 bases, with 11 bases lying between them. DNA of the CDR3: TGTGCCAGCAGCGTAGAAGAGGAAGGCTCACCCCTCCACTTT. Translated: CASSVEEEGSPLHF.

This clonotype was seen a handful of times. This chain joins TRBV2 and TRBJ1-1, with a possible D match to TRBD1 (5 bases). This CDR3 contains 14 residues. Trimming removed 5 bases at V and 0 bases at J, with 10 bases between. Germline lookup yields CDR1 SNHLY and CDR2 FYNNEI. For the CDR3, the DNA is TGTGCCAGCAGTAGACAGACGATGAACACTGAAGCTTTCTTT. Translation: CASSRQTMNTEAFF.

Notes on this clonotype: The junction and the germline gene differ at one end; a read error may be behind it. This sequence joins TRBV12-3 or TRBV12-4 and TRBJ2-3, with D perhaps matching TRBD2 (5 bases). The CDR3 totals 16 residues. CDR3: CAGSLTARVSTDMQYF. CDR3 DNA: TGTGCCGGCAGTTTAACGGCGCGGGTGAGCACAGATATGCAATATTTT.

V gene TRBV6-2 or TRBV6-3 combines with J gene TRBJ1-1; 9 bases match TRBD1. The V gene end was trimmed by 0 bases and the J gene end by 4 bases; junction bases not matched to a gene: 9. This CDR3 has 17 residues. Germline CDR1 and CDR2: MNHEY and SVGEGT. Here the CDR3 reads CASSYSTGQGSFTEAFF. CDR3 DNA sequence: TGTGCCAGCAGTTACTCGACGGGACAGGGCAGCTTCACTGAAGCTTTCTTT.

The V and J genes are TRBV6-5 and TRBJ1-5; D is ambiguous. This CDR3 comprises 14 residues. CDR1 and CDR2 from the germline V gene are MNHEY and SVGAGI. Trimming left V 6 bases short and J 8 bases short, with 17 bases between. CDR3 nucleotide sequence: TGTGCCAGCAGCCGAACACGTTTCGAGAAGCCCCAGCATTTT. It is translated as CASSRTRFEKPQHF.

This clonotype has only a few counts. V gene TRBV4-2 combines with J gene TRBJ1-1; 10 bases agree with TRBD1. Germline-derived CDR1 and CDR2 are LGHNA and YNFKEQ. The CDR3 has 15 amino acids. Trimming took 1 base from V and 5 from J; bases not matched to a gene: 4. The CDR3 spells CASSQATGGGTEAFF. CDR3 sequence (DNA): TGTGCCAGCAGCCAAGCGACAGGGGGCGGTACTGAAGCTTTCTTT.

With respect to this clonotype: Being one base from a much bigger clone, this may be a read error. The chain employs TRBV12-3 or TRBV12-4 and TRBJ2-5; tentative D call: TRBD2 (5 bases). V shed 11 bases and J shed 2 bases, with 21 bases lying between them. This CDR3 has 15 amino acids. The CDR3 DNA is TGTGCCGGCACCCCTGAATCGGGATATCAAGAGACCCAGTACTTC. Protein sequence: CAGTPESGYQETQYF.

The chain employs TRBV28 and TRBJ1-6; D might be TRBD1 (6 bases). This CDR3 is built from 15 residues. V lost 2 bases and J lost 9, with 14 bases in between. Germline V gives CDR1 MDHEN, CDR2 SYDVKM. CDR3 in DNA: TGTGCCAGCAGTTTAGTCCAGGGGACGGGTTCACCCCTCCACTTT. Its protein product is CASSLVQGTGSPLHF.

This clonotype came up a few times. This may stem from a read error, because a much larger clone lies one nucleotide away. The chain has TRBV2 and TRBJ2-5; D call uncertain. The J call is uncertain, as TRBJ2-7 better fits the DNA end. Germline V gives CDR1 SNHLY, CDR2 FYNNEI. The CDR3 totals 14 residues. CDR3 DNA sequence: TGTGCCAGCAGAGAGGACGGCGTGGCGGACGAGCAGTACTTC. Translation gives CASREDGVADEQYF.

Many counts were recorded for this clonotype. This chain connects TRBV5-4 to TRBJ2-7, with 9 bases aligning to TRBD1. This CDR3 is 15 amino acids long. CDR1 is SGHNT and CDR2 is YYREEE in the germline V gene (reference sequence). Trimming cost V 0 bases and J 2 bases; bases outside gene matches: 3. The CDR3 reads CASSLAGTGTYEQYF. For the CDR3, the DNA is TGTGCCAGCAGCTTGGCCGGGACAGGGACCTACGAGCAGTACTTC.

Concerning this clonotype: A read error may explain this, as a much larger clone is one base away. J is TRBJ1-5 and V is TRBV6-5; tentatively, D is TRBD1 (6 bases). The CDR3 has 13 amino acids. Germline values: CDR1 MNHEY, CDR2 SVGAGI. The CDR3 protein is CVSSRDTDQPQHF. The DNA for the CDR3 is TGTGTCAGCAGTAGGGACACTGATCAGCCCCAGCATTTT.